This T cell receptor (beta chain) derives from a study of tumour-infiltrating T cells in Burkitt lymphoma. Study-level information: Repertoire clonality predicted overall and progression-free survival.

The CDR3 is 18 residues long. The V end was cut by 10 bases, the J end by 0 bases, with 25 bases between. Germline V gene lookup returns CDR1 MNHEY and CDR2 SMNVEV (reference sequence). TCRdb's table, derived via immunoSEQ multiplex PCR, lists solely in-frame clones and lacks some. This table holds 11,000 to 15,000 clones, approximately 29% found once. The chain links TRBV27 to TRBJ1-5, with TRBD1 as a possible D gene (5 bases). The source of this sequence is a human donor with diffuse large B-cell lymphoma. Sequencing was carried out using tumor tissue. CDR3 sequence reads: CATNLAQALGDSNQPQHF. The CDR3 nucleotides are TGTGCCACTAATTTAGCCCAGGCCTTGGGGGATAGCAATCAGCCCCAGCATTTT.